Below are 13 T cell receptor beta chains sequenced from a single sample in a study of identifying expanded T cells in peripheral blood. The data were produced by immunoSEQ multiplex PCR, yet TCRdb's version contains in-frame clones alone and is incomplete. The repertoire holds around 80,000 clones, around 90% seen once, with 3.3% in the top ten. The sample comprised blood. The receptors derive from a person aged 18 to 70 in good health.

A remark on this clone: Distinct nucleotide sequences in the sample also encode this CDR3. V and J are TRBV5-6 and TRBJ1-1; D is possibly TRBD1 (5 bases). Per the germline V gene, CDR1 is SGHDT and CDR2 is YYEEEE. V was pared by 3 bases and J by 0 bases, with 6 bases between. CDR3 size: 13 residues. The CDR3 reads CASSWGLNTEAFF. For the CDR3, the DNA is TGTGCCAGCAGCTGGGGGTTGAACACTGAAGCTTTCTTT.

The chain links TRBV19 to TRBJ1-2; no clear D. The V end was cut by 5 bases, the J end by 3 bases, with 16 bases between. Looked up from germline, CDR1 is LNHDA and CDR2 is SQIVND (reference sequence). The CDR3 is 15 amino acids. Written as DNA, the CDR3 is TGTGCCAGTAGTCTCCAGGCCCGGGATGACTATGGCTACACCTTC. Translation: CASSLQARDDYGYTF.

The chain couples TRBV19 to TRBJ1-2; 7 bases map to TRBD1. Germline CDR1 and CDR2: LNHDA and SQIVND (reference sequence). The CDR3 loop spans 15 amino acids. V lost 5 bases, J lost 7 bases, and 13 bases stayed unmatched. In DNA form, the CDR3 reads TGTGCCAGTAGTTACGTTGTCGGACAGGCGACTGGCTACACCTTC. Translation gives CASSYVVGQATGYTF.

This clone was observed a single time. The rearrangement links TRBV5-5 to TRBJ2-6; maybe TRBD1 (6 bases). Trimming removed 0 bases from V and 4 bases from J, with 8 bases in between. This CDR3 has 15 amino acids. CDR1 and CDR2 from the germline V gene are SGHKS and YYEKEE (reference sequence). The CDR3 DNA reads as TGTGCCAGCAGCTTGGCAGGGGCCGGGGCCAACGTCCTGACTTTC. It codes for CASSLAGAGANVLTF.

The rearrangement uses TRBV4-3 and TRBJ1-1; TRBD1 agrees at 7 bases. Germline assignment: CDR1 LGHNA and CDR2 YSLEER. CDR3 size: 16 residues. V shed 0 bases, J shed 6 bases, and the junction held 10 bases outside the gene matches. The CDR3 sequence is CASSQEPQGGVSEAFF. The CDR3 DNA is TGCGCCAGCAGCCAAGAACCCCAGGGGGGAGTCTCTGAAGCTTTCTTT.

The gene calls are TRBV7-9 and TRBJ1-4; D gene ambiguous. The germline V and J ends were trimmed by 2 bases and 5 bases, with 9 bases remaining between them. The CDR3 runs 14 residues. CDR1 SEHNR and CDR2 FQNEAQ come from the germline V gene (reference sequence). The CDR3 loop reads CASSLSAANEKLFF. CDR3 nucleotide sequence: TGTGCCAGCAGCTTAAGCGCAGCAAATGAAAAACTGTTTTTT.

The chain employs TRBV6-6 and TRBJ2-1; 8 bases fit TRBD2. The ends lost 3 bases at V and 16 bases at J; junction bases unmatched: 11. Looked up from germline, CDR1 is MNHNY and CDR2 is SVGAGI (reference sequence). This CDR3 is 13 amino acids long. DNA for the CDR3: TGTGCCAGCAGTTATCTCCAGCGGGAGTCCCCATTCTTC. Protein sequence: CASSYLQRESPFF.

This sequence joins TRBV21-1 and TRBJ2-1. TRBV21-1 is flagged as a pseudogene. This CDR3 region has 14 residues. The CDR3 bases are TGTGCCAGTCCACGGGGGCCGGGGTACAATGAGCAGTTCTTC. This codes for CASPRGPGYNEQFF.

The chain recombines TRBV4-3 with TRBJ2-1; no reliable D call. The germline V gene has CDR1 LGHNA and CDR2 YSLEER. This CDR3 contains 14 residues. V lost 4 bases and J lost 9, with 16 bases in between. This CDR3 is CASSPETLGREQFF. CDR3 DNA: TGCGCCAGCAGCCCTGAAACGTTAGGGCGTGAGCAGTTCTTC.

The chain is built from TRBV7-2 and TRBJ2-3; D is undetermined. The CDR3 contains 11 residues. Trimming cost V 6 bases and J 6 bases, with 7 bases left between them. Germline values: CDR1 SGHTA, CDR2 FQGNSA. CDR3 in DNA: TGTGCCAGCAGGGCCTGGGATACGCAGTATTTT. Amino acid sequence: CASRAWDTQYF.

This clone showed up just once. The chain uses TRBV7-2 and TRBJ1-5; D remains ambiguous. The CDR3 runs to 16 residues. Per the germline V gene, CDR1 is SGHTA and CDR2 is FQGNSA. V lost 3 bases to trimming and J lost 2 bases, with 14 bases between them. The CDR3 spells CASSLSATSGNQPQHF. The CDR3 DNA follows: TGTGCCAGCAGCTTGAGCGCGACTTCAGGCAATCAGCCCCAGCATTTT.

V usage is TRBV27 and J usage is TRBJ2-2; 11 bases agree with TRBD2. From germline, CDR1 is MNHEY and CDR2 SMNVEV (reference sequence). Trimming cost V 6 bases and J 1 base; bases outside gene matches: 7. The CDR3 is 17 amino acids. This chain's CDR3 is CASSWGLAEMNTGELFF. CDR3 in DNA: TGTGCCAGCAGCTGGGGACTAGCGGAGATGAACACCGGGGAGCTGTTTTTT.

This rearrangement joins TRBV28 to TRBJ2-1, with D hard to call. The germline gives CDR1 MDHEN, CDR2 SYDVKM. The germline V and J ends were trimmed by 7 bases and 3 bases, with 16 bases remaining between them. The CDR3 is made up of 15 amino acids. The CDR3 loop reads CASKGTSLFYNEQFF. CDR3 in DNA: TGTGCCAGCAAAGGAACCTCACTTTTCTACAATGAGCAGTTCTTC.